This paragraph reports one T cell receptor (beta chain). The antigen is unknown. This sample was included in a study of PD-1 blockade in classical Hodgkin lymphoma. Study conclusions and caveats: Differences between repertoires have undefined causes, possibly disease activity or prior therapy. Newly diagnosed patients were said to have less baseline TCR diversity than healthy donors did.

Assay used: immunoSEQ multiplex PCR; TCRdb lists only in-frame clones, some missing. Among approximately 23,000 clones listed, approximately 91% were seen once. The CDR3 covers 14 residues. The V end was cut by 0 bases, the J end by 4 bases, with 10 bases between. Germline CDR1 and CDR2: SGHRS and YFSETQ. Documented time point: newly diagnosed, previously untreated cHL patient sample. Purification of CD4+ T cells from thawed PBMCs was performed via magnetic negative selection. Serving as comparison were PBMCs from newly diagnosed, untreated classical Hodgkin lymphoma, which were sequenced alongside the relapsed/refractory trial patients.

Sequences were obtained from CD4+ T cells from blood. The chain carries TRBV5-1 and TRBJ1-2; unclear D gene. The receptor was derived from a human donor with classical Hodgkin lymphoma. CDR3: CASSLVALPYGYTF. The CDR3 coding sequence is TGCGCCAGCAGCTTGGTGGCGCTTCCCTATGGCTACACCTTC.